These 25 T cell receptor beta chains originate from one sample sequenced in a study of shared clonotypes between healthy human individuals. Naive CD8 cells were CD45RO-negative, positively selected for CCR7, excluding terminally differentiated effector memory CD45RA+ cells. Some clones are missing from TCRdb's copy, which holds only in-frame ones; the method was immunoSEQ multiplex PCR. The table has around 2,000,000 clones, around 96% seen once. The sample was naive CD8+ T cells sorted from blood. Every receptor here comes from a man between 18 and 29 years old in good health.

A note on this clone: The junction shows a germline mismatch at one end, possibly a read error. CDR3 amino acids: CTSSLSSPDYGYTF. The DNA of the CDR3 is TGTACCAGCAGCTTATCCAGCCCTGACTATGGCTACACCTTC. The chain combines TRBV7-9 with TRBJ1-2; D is unclear. The CDR3 extends over 14 amino acids. Germline CDR1 is SEHNR and CDR2 is FQNEAQ (reference sequence).

The gene calls are TRBV4-1 and TRBJ2-7, with TRBD1 matching 10 bases. This CDR3 is built from 16 residues. V trimming: 2 bases; J trimming: 3 bases; junction bases outside the gene matches: 7. The germline V gene has CDR1 MGHRA and CDR2 YSYEKL. CDR3 coding DNA: TGCGCCAGCAGCCAACAAGCCGGGACAGGGGTCTACGAGCAGTACTTC. Translating it yields CASSQQAGTGVYEQYF.

As to this clone: The sample carries other DNA sequences with the same CDR3. The chain couples TRBV9 to TRBJ1-2; D possibly corresponds to TRBD1 (5 bases). V was pared by 0 bases and J by 5 bases, with 11 bases between. There are 14 residues in the CDR3. Germline V gene sequence: CDR1 SGDLS, CDR2 YYNGEE. The CDR3 sequence is CASSVGGGLYGYTF. Here the CDR3 DNA reads TGTGCCAGCAGCGTAGGTGGGGGGTTATATGGCTACACCTTC.

J is TRBJ2-5 and V is TRBV27, with D perhaps being TRBD1 or TRBD2 (6 bases each). The germline V and J ends were trimmed by 2 bases and 1 base, with 11 bases remaining between them. Germline V gene data show CDR1 as MNHEY and CDR2 as SMNVEV (reference sequence). This CDR3 is 15 amino acids long. The CDR3 DNA reads TGTGCCAGCAGTTTAGGTGGGGGGCCCCAAGAGACCCAGTACTTC. Translated, it gives CASSLGGGPQETQYF.

V usage is TRBV7-2 and J usage is TRBJ2-7; D call uncertain. Germline CDR1 is SGHTA and CDR2 is FQGNSA. This CDR3 contains 13 residues. Trimming took off 5 bases at V and 1 base at J, with 9 bases between the two ends. CDR3 loop: CASSPTVSYEQYF. The DNA of the CDR3 is TGTGCCAGCAGCCCCACTGTGTCCTACGAGCAGTACTTC.

The chain recombines TRBV7-6 with TRBJ2-2; weak D call: TRBD2 (6 bases). Deletions cut 5 bases from V and 1 base from J, with 20 bases between. Germline lookup yields CDR1 SGHVS and CDR2 FNYEAQ. This CDR3 contains 18 residues. The CDR3 DNA follows: TGTGCCAGCAGCAGCTTACGCGGTCGGCGGGAGAACACCGGGGAGCTGTTTTTT. Translated: CASSSLRGRRENTGELFF.

The rearrangement joins TRBV11-2 to TRBJ2-1; the D is unclear. Trimming left V 6 bases short and J 4 bases short, with 10 bases between. Germline-derived CDR1 and CDR2 are SGHAT and FQNNGV. The CDR3 covers 13 residues. The CDR3 sequence: CASSFSIYNEQFF. DNA of the CDR3: TGTGCCAGCAGTTTTTCCATTTACAATGAGCAGTTCTTC. The full variable domain, rest sourced from reference TRBV11-2 and TRBJ2-1, is EAGVAQSPRYKIIEKRQSVAFWCNPISGHATLYWYQQILGQGPKLLIQFQNNGVVDDSQLPKDRFSAERLKGVDSTLKIQPAKLEDSAVYLCASSFSIYNEQFFGPGTRLTVL.

As regards this clone: Within the sample, other DNA sequences also encode this same CDR3. J is TRBJ2-1 and V is TRBV7-9; no clear D gene. Trimming shortened V by 5 bases and J by 7 bases, and 9 bases separated the two germline ends. CDR1 and CDR2 (germline): SEHNR, FQNEAQ (reference sequence). The CDR3 totals 12 residues. CDR3 DNA sequence: TGTGCCAGCAGCCGCAGTGGGAATGAGCAGTTCTTC. Its protein product is CASSRSGNEQFF.

The chain has TRBV30 and TRBJ2-1; 13 bases align to TRBD2. Losses at the gene ends were 6 bases for V and 7 bases for J; bases not matched to a gene: 15. Germline CDR1 reads GTSNPN; CDR2 reads SVGIG (reference sequence). The CDR3 has 17 amino acids. The CDR3 DNA reads TGTGCCTGCAAACCGGGACTAGCGGGACCCCCTTCGAATGAGCAGTTCTTC. This sequence encodes CACKPGLAGPPSNEQFF.

CDR3: CASRLSGANEQYF. In nucleotides, the CDR3 is TGTGCCAGCAGGCTTAGCGGGGCCAACGAGCAGTACTTC. V is TRBV11-2 and J is TRBJ2-7; 8 nucleotides agree with TRBD2. This CDR3 contains 13 residues. Germline-derived CDR1 and CDR2 are SGHAT and FQNNGV. Trimming cost V 6 bases and J 5 bases; bases outside gene matches: 6.

The V and J genes are TRBV2 and TRBJ1-2; the D is unclear. The CDR3 loop spans 11 amino acids. Trimming left V 4 bases short and J 7 bases short, with 7 bases between. Germline values: CDR1 SNHLY, CDR2 FYNNEI. The CDR3 DNA is TGTGCCAGCAGTGGCGGGATTGGCTACACCTTC. Translated, it gives CASSGGIGYTF.

The V call is TRBV4-3, the J call TRBJ2-1; 8 bases are shared with TRBD2. Germline CDR1 LGHNA, CDR2 YSLEER. The CDR3 is 20 residues long. Trimming removed 2 bases from V and 4 bases from J; junction bases left unmatched: 19. For the CDR3, the DNA is TGCGCCAGCAGCCAATTACTGATATTTGGAGCGGGAGAAAAATACAATGAGCAGTTCTTC. Its translation is CASSQLLIFGAGEKYNEQFF.

This clone has only one observation. V is TRBV6-6 and J is TRBJ2-7; D is uncertain. V lost 1 base to trimming and J lost 0 bases, with 10 bases between them. The V gene's germline CDR1 is MNHNY and CDR2 SVGAGI (reference sequence). The CDR3 consists of 15 residues. The CDR3 loop reads CASSYFSDGSYEQYF. The CDR3 region has the DNA TGTGCCAGCAGTTACTTTTCGGACGGCTCCTACGAGCAGTACTTC.

CDR3: CASSSADTEAFF. CDR3 nucleotide sequence: TGTGCCAGCAGCTCGGCGGACACTGAAGCTTTCTTT. The chain uses TRBV7-9 and TRBJ1-1; D call uncertain. CDR1 is SEHNR, CDR2 FQNEAQ, per germline (reference sequence). The CDR3 sequence is 12 residues long. V was shortened by 4 bases and J by 3 bases, with 6 bases between the two germline ends.

The chain carries TRBV28 and TRBJ1-2; D is ambiguous. The CDR3 extends over 15 amino acids. V shed 2 bases and J shed 0 bases, with 10 bases lying between them. The germline V gene encodes CDR1 MDHEN and CDR2 SYDVKM. CDR3 amino acids: CASSLVTPANYGYTF. In DNA form, the CDR3 reads TGTGCCAGCAGTTTAGTGACACCAGCTAACTATGGCTACACCTTC.

The chain is built from TRBV27 and TRBJ1-5; a weak D match, TRBD1 (5 bases). Germline V gene data show CDR1 as MNHEY and CDR2 as SMNVEV (reference sequence). Trimming cost V 8 bases and J 0 bases, with 14 bases left between them. The CDR3 consists of 15 residues. The CDR3 region has the DNA TGTGCCAGCTCAAGAGGGACGTATAGCAATCAGCCCCAGCATTTT. Its protein product is CASSRGTYSNQPQHF.

The genes are TRBV5-6 and TRBJ2-7; 9 nucleotides line up with TRBD1. With 2 bases clipped from V and 1 base from J, the junction kept 7 bases outside the gene matches. From germline, CDR1 is SGHDT and CDR2 YYEEEE. There are 16 residues in the CDR3. DNA of the CDR3: TGTGCCAGCAGCTTTCCCGGGACAGGGAGTTCCTACGAGCAGTACTTC. The encoded protein is CASSFPGTGSSYEQYF. Supplemented by reference TRBV5-6 and TRBJ2-7, the full variable domain reads DAGVTQSPTHLIKTRGQQVTLRCSPKSGHDTVSWYQQALGQGPQFIFQYYEEEERQRGNFPDRFSGHQFPNYSSELNVNALLLGDSALYLCASSFPGTGSSYEQYFGPGTRLTVT.

Remarks on this clone: The identical CDR3 is also encoded by other nucleotide sequences in the sample. The V and J genes are TRBV7-3 and TRBJ1-1, with TRBD1 as a possible D gene (5 bases). This CDR3 spans 13 amino acids. V dropped 0 bases and J dropped 3 bases, with 5 bases sitting between them. The germline gives CDR1 SGHTA, CDR2 FQGTGA. The CDR3 coding sequence is TGTGCCAGCAGCTTAACGGGACACACTGAAGCTTTCTTT. Translating gives CASSLTGHTEAFF. The variable domain in full, completed from reference TRBV7-3 and TRBJ1-1, reads GAGVSQTPSNKVTEKGKYVELRCDPISGHTALYWYRQSLGQGPEFLIYFQGTGAADDSGLPNDRFFAVRPEGSVSTLKIQRTERGDSAVYLCASSLTGHTEAFFGQGTRLTVV.

The chain employs TRBV6-5 and TRBJ1-1; unclear D gene. The germline V gene encodes CDR1 MNHEY and CDR2 SVGAGI. The V end was cut by 2 bases, the J end by 5 bases, with 9 bases between. The CDR3 sequence is 13 residues long. CDR3: CASSYGYSTEAFF. CDR3 DNA: TGTGCCAGCAGTTACGGGTATTCGACTGAAGCTTTCTTT.

This sequence joins TRBV5-6 and TRBJ1-1, with 7 bases identical to TRBD1. V shed 0 bases and J 0 bases; nucleotides not matched to a gene: 5. This CDR3 comprises 16 residues. Germline V lookup: CDR1 SGHDT, CDR2 YYEEEE. The CDR3 DNA is TGTGCCAGCAGCTTGGCACCCGGGACAGTGAACACTGAAGCTTTCTTT. It translates to CASSLAPGTVNTEAFF.

In the case of this clone: The identical CDR3 is also encoded by other nucleotide sequences in the sample. The J gene is TRBJ2-7, the V gene TRBV27, with D unclear. There are 11 residues in the CDR3. V gave up 3 bases and J gave up 2 bases, with 2 bases separating them. Germline lookup yields CDR1 MNHEY and CDR2 SMNVEV (reference sequence). CDR3 nucleotides: TGTGCCAGCAGTTTGACCTACGAGCAGTACTTC. Translating gives CASSLTYEQYF.

The chain links TRBV25-1 to TRBJ2-1; 8 bases line up with TRBD1. This CDR3 has 15 residues. V was clipped by 2 bases and J by 4 bases; unmatched bases: 4. Germline assignment: CDR1 MGHDK and CDR2 SYGVNS. Here the CDR3 reads CASSEGQGGYNEQFF. The CDR3 nucleotides are TGTGCCAGCAGTGAAGGACAGGGCGGATACAATGAGCAGTTCTTC.

The V call is TRBV7-8, the J call TRBJ2-3; 7 bases line up with TRBD2. The trim removed 0 bases at V and 3 bases at J, leaving 6 bases unmatched. The CDR3 totals 16 residues. Germline assignment: CDR1 SGHVS and CDR2 FQNEAQ. The CDR3 protein is CASSLAATGGTDTQYF. CDR3 nucleotides: TGTGCCAGCAGCTTAGCAGCAACGGGAGGAACAGATACGCAGTATTTT.

The chain employs TRBV7-8 and TRBJ1-6; D perhaps matches TRBD1 (6 bases). The CDR3 totals 12 residues. The V end lost 5 bases, the J end lost 10 bases, and 9 bases lay between the germline ends. Per germline, CDR1 SGHVS and CDR2 FQNEAQ. CDR3 loop: CASSDGQSPLHF. The CDR3 nucleotides read TGTGCCAGCAGCGATGGACAGTCACCCCTCCACTTT.

This sequence joins TRBV7-6 and TRBJ1-1, with D uncertain. Looked up from germline, CDR1 is SGHVS and CDR2 is FNYEAQ. This CDR3 has 15 amino acids. Trimming cost V 0 bases and J 1 base, with 9 bases left between them. The CDR3 sequence is CASSLAVGGNTEAFF. The CDR3 nucleotides read TGTGCCAGCAGCTTAGCGGTGGGCGGGAACACTGAAGCTTTCTTT.